A selection of T cell receptor beta chains follows, all from one sample in a study of blood T cell repertoires in COVID-19. Using immunoSEQ multiplex PCR, the repertoire was profiled, and TCRdb retains in-frame clones only, with some absent. The sample records about 220,000 clones, 65% to 85% being singletons. The sample taken for sequencing was peripheral blood. The receptor set was obtained from a human donor in a cohort sampled during active COVID-19. The CDR3 runs from the conserved cysteine through the conserved F or W. The order of the fields is CDR3 length, J gene, V gene, clone size, D gene, CDR3 DNA, CDR3 protein. A D gene is named only where the DNA matches it firmly. Clone size appears in some rows only: once, few, many, or a class for an expanded clone.

cdr3_length: 14
j_call: TRBJ1-1
v_call: TRBV28
clone_size: once
d_call: .
cdr3_nt: TGTGCCAGCAGTCCCCAAGATGGGAGCACTGAAGCTTTCTTT
cdr3_aa: CASSPQDGSTEAFF

cdr3_length: 15
j_call: TRBJ2-1
v_call: TRBV19
clone_size: many
d_call: TRBD1
cdr3_nt: TGTGCCAGTAGTATAGCGACAGGGGGCTACAATGAGCAGTTCTTC
cdr3_aa: CASSIATGGYNEQFF

cdr3_length: 15
j_call: TRBJ1-2
v_call: TRBV5-1
clone_size: .
d_call: .
cdr3_nt: TGCGCCAGCAGCCCCCACACCCCTGCTAACTATGGCTACACCTTC
cdr3_aa: CASSPHTPANYGYTF

cdr3_length: 18
j_call: TRBJ2-2
v_call: TRBV28
clone_size: .
d_call: TRBD2
cdr3_nt: TGTGCCAGCAGTTTATTACCGGGACTAGCGGGAGACACCGGGGAGCTGTTTTTT
cdr3_aa: CASSLLPGLAGDTGELFF

cdr3_length: 16
j_call: TRBJ2-1
v_call: TRBV18
clone_size: .
d_call: .
cdr3_nt: TGTGCCAGCTCACCACGGACGGGGAGCTCCTACAATGAGCAGTTCTTC
cdr3_aa: CASSPRTGSSYNEQFF

cdr3_length: 16
j_call: TRBJ2-1
v_call: TRBV7-9
clone_size: .
d_call: TRBD2
cdr3_nt: TGTGCCAGCAGCCCCACGGGGGGAGGGCCGAGCAATGAGCAGTTCTTC
cdr3_aa: CASSPTGGGPSNEQFF

cdr3_length: 15
j_call: TRBJ1-3
v_call: TRBV2
clone_size: .
d_call: .
cdr3_nt: TGTGCCAGCAGTGAAATGGGGGGATCTGGAAACACCATATATTTT
cdr3_aa: CASSEMGGSGNTIYF

cdr3_length: 14
j_call: TRBJ1-2
v_call: TRBV27
clone_size: .
d_call: TRBD1
cdr3_nt: TGTGCCAGCAGTCGTAACAGGGGGCTGGGAGGCTACACCTTC
cdr3_aa: CASSRNRGLGGYTF

cdr3_length: 17
j_call: TRBJ2-5
v_call: TRBV2
clone_size: .
d_call: .
cdr3_nt: TGTGCCAGCAGTGGGTCGGACACCCACGTCTACCAAGAGACCCAGTACTTC
cdr3_aa: CASSGSDTHVYQETQYF

cdr3_length: 15
j_call: TRBJ2-7
v_call: TRBV5-5
clone_size: .
d_call: .
cdr3_nt: TGTGCCAGCAGCCCAGCCCCCACAGGGTCGTACGAGCAGTACTTC
cdr3_aa: CASSPAPTGSYEQYF

cdr3_length: 13
j_call: TRBJ1-2
v_call: TRBV5-4
clone_size: .
d_call: TRBD1
cdr3_nt: TGTGCCAGCAGCCAGACAGGGGACTATGGCTACACCTTC
cdr3_aa: CASSQTGDYGYTF

cdr3_length: 15
j_call: TRBJ2-3
v_call: TRBV7-3
clone_size: .
d_call: TRBD2
cdr3_nt: TGTGCCAGCAGCTTCCTAGCGGGAGTAACAGATACGCAGTATTTT
cdr3_aa: CASSFLAGVTDTQYF

cdr3_length: 14
j_call: TRBJ1-5
v_call: TRBV6-5
clone_size: few
d_call: TRBD1
cdr3_nt: TGTGCCAGCTCCGGACAGGCTAGCAGTCAGCCCCAGCATTTT
cdr3_aa: CASSGQASSQPQHF

cdr3_length: 16
j_call: TRBJ2-7
v_call: TRBV27
clone_size: .
d_call: .
cdr3_nt: TGTGCCAGCAGTCCGTCCGGCGGGCCTCTCTCCTACGAGCAGTACTTC
cdr3_aa: CASSPSGGPLSYEQYF

cdr3_length: 12
j_call: TRBJ1-2
v_call: TRBV7-8
clone_size: .
d_call: TRBD1
cdr3_nt: TGTGCCAGCAGCCCACAGGGGGATGGCTACACCTTC
cdr3_aa: CASSPQGDGYTF

cdr3_length: 16
j_call: TRBJ1-3
v_call: TRBV7-9
clone_size: .
d_call: .
cdr3_nt: TGTGCCAGCAGCAAAGGGGACTGGTCAGAGGGAAACACCATATATTTT
cdr3_aa: CASSKGDWSEGNTIYF

cdr3_length: 14
j_call: TRBJ2-3
v_call: TRBV3-1/TRBV3-2
clone_size: .
d_call: .
cdr3_nt: TGTGCCAGCAGCCGGGGAGAGGGCACAGATACGCAGTATTTT
cdr3_aa: CASSRGEGTDTQYF

cdr3_length: 12
j_call: TRBJ2-5
v_call: TRBV5-4
clone_size: few
d_call: .
cdr3_nt: TGTGCCAGCAGCTTGGCGGGAGAGACCCAGTACTTC
cdr3_aa: CASSLAGETQYF

cdr3_length: 13
j_call: TRBJ2-1
v_call: TRBV28
clone_size: .
d_call: TRBD2
cdr3_nt: TGTGCCAGCAGAATAGCGGGGGGAAATGAGCAGTTCTTC
cdr3_aa: CASRIAGGNEQFF

cdr3_length: 15
j_call: TRBJ1-6
v_call: TRBV2
clone_size: .
d_call: .
cdr3_nt: TGTGCCAGCCGCCCGAATTCAGGGTTTGTGTCACCCCTCCACTTT
cdr3_aa: CASRPNSGFVSPLHF

cdr3_length: 14
j_call: TRBJ2-7
v_call: TRBV24-1
clone_size: .
d_call: TRBD1
cdr3_nt: TGTGCCACCAGTTCCGGGACAGGGAACTACGAGCAGTACTTC
cdr3_aa: CATSSGTGNYEQYF

cdr3_length: 16
j_call: TRBJ1-5
v_call: TRBV5-1
clone_size: .
d_call: .
cdr3_nt: TGCGCCAGCAGCCTCAGAGGGACATTTAGCAATCAGCCCCAGCATTTT
cdr3_aa: CASSLRGTFSNQPQHF

cdr3_length: 14
j_call: TRBJ1-2
v_call: TRBV6-1
clone_size: few
d_call: TRBD1
cdr3_nt: TGTGCCAGCAGTGAGTCACAGGGGGCTCCTGGCTACACCTTC
cdr3_aa: CASSESQGAPGYTF

cdr3_length: 15
j_call: TRBJ1-5
v_call: TRBV5-8
clone_size: .
d_call: TRBD1
cdr3_nt: TGTGCCAGCACCAATGGACAGGGCAGCAATCAGCCCCAGCATTTT
cdr3_aa: CASTNGQGSNQPQHF

cdr3_length: 15
j_call: TRBJ2-7
v_call: TRBV19
clone_size: once
d_call: .
cdr3_nt: TGTGCCAGTAGTATAGCGACAGTAGACTCCTACGAGCAGTACTTC
cdr3_aa: CASSIATVDSYEQYF

cdr3_length: 12
j_call: TRBJ1-1
v_call: TRBV6-2/TRBV6-3
clone_size: .
d_call: .
cdr3_nt: TGTGCCAGCAGTTACGCAGGGATTGAAGCTTTCTTT
cdr3_aa: CASSYAGIEAFF

cdr3_length: 14
j_call: TRBJ1-1
v_call: TRBV18
clone_size: .
d_call: .
cdr3_nt: TGTGCCAGCTCACCACCGTCGGGGAGGACTGAAGCTTTCTTT
cdr3_aa: CASSPPSGRTEAFF

cdr3_length: 13
j_call: TRBJ1-2
v_call: TRBV5-8
clone_size: .
d_call: .
cdr3_nt: TGTGCCAGCAGCTTGGCAGGGAGGAATGGCTACACCTTC
cdr3_aa: CASSLAGRNGYTF

cdr3_length: 13
j_call: TRBJ1-6
v_call: TRBV7-9
clone_size: .
d_call: .
cdr3_nt: TGTGCCAGCAGCGCCCGAGGTAATTCACCCCTCCACTTT
cdr3_aa: CASSARGNSPLHF

cdr3_length: 14
j_call: TRBJ2-7
v_call: TRBV19
clone_size: .
d_call: TRBD1
cdr3_nt: TGTGCCAGTAGTCGGGACAGGGGTCTCACCGAGCAGTACTTC
cdr3_aa: CASSRDRGLTEQYF

cdr3_length: 13
j_call: TRBJ1-6
v_call: TRBV6-4
clone_size: .
d_call: .
cdr3_nt: TGTGCCAGCAGTGATACGAGGGATTCACCCCTCCACTTT
cdr3_aa: CASSDTRDSPLHF

cdr3_length: 16
j_call: TRBJ2-3
v_call: TRBV29-1
clone_size: .
d_call: .
cdr3_nt: TGCAGCGCCACCGGTCGCGGGGCCAAGACTCGAGATACGCAGTATTTT
cdr3_aa: CSATGRGAKTRDTQYF

cdr3_length: 15
j_call: TRBJ1-2
v_call: TRBV4-3
clone_size: .
d_call: .
cdr3_nt: TGCGCCAGCAGCCTCAGGCAGGACTATAACTATGGCTACACCTTC
cdr3_aa: CASSLRQDYNYGYTF

cdr3_length: 15
j_call: TRBJ2-5
v_call: TRBV3-1/TRBV3-2
clone_size: .
d_call: .
cdr3_nt: TGTGCCAGCAGCCAAGAAGTCGGGTTTGGGGAGACCCAGTACTTC
cdr3_aa: CASSQEVGFGETQYF

cdr3_length: 13
j_call: TRBJ2-7
v_call: TRBV28
clone_size: .
d_call: .
cdr3_nt: TGTGCCAGCAGGGTAGCGATCTCCTACGAGCAGTACTTC
cdr3_aa: CASRVAISYEQYF

cdr3_length: 15
j_call: TRBJ2-1
v_call: TRBV5-1
clone_size: .
d_call: TRBD2
cdr3_nt: TGCGCCAGCAGCTTACTAGCGGGACACGCAGATGAGCAGTTCTTC
cdr3_aa: CASSLLAGHADEQFF

cdr3_length: 15
j_call: TRBJ2-7
v_call: TRBV18
clone_size: .
d_call: .
cdr3_nt: TGTGCCAGCTCGCCGCCCGACAGGCGACCCTACGAGCAGTACTTC
cdr3_aa: CASSPPDRRPYEQYF

cdr3_length: 16
j_call: TRBJ1-1
v_call: TRBV6-5
clone_size: .
d_call: .
cdr3_nt: TGTGCCAGCAGTTACCGTCGAACTGTGATGAACACTGAAGCTTTCTTT
cdr3_aa: CASSYRRTVMNTEAFF

cdr3_length: 16
j_call: TRBJ2-7
v_call: TRBV5-1
clone_size: .
d_call: TRBD1
cdr3_nt: TGCGCCAGCAGCACCCAAGCGGGACAGGGCGACTACGAGCAGTACTTC
cdr3_aa: CASSTQAGQGDYEQYF

cdr3_length: 13
j_call: TRBJ1-1
v_call: TRBV5-1
clone_size: .
d_call: TRBD1
cdr3_nt: TGCGCCAGCAGCTTGGGGGACAGGGCTGAAGCTTTCTTT
cdr3_aa: CASSLGDRAEAFF

cdr3_length: 16
j_call: TRBJ2-1
v_call: TRBV3-1/TRBV3-2
clone_size: .
d_call: .
cdr3_nt: TGTGCCAGCAGCCAAGCATCTAGCTCATCCTACAATGAGCAGTTCTTC
cdr3_aa: CASSQASSSSYNEQFF

cdr3_length: 15
j_call: TRBJ1-1
v_call: TRBV5-6
clone_size: .
d_call: .
cdr3_nt: TGTGCCAGCAGCCCTGGTCAGACTACGAACACTGAAGCTTTCTTT
cdr3_aa: CASSPGQTTNTEAFF

cdr3_length: 15
j_call: TRBJ2-5
v_call: TRBV7-2
clone_size: .
d_call: TRBD1
cdr3_nt: TGTGCCAGCAGCTTAGCCCCGGGACAGGGGGCCTTGGGGTACTTC
cdr3_aa: CASSLAPGQGALGYF

cdr3_length: 13
j_call: TRBJ1-6
v_call: TRBV6-5
clone_size: .
d_call: .
cdr3_nt: TGTGCCAGCAGTAAGAAACGGAGTTCACCCCTCCACTTT
cdr3_aa: CASSKKRSSPLHF

cdr3_length: 15
j_call: TRBJ1-5
v_call: TRBV7-6
clone_size: few
d_call: TRBD1
cdr3_nt: TGTGCCAGCAGCTTAGCGGGACAGCCCGATCAGCCCCAGCATTTT
cdr3_aa: CASSLAGQPDQPQHF

cdr3_length: 14
j_call: TRBJ1-4
v_call: TRBV7-9
clone_size: few
d_call: .
cdr3_nt: TGTGCCAGCAGCTCAGCCGCAACTAATGAAAAACTGTTTTTT
cdr3_aa: CASSSAATNEKLFF

cdr3_length: 14
j_call: TRBJ1-5
v_call: TRBV28
clone_size: few
d_call: .
cdr3_nt: TGTGCCATGAGCCGTATGCGAAGCAATCAGCCCCAGCATTTT
cdr3_aa: CAMSRMRSNQPQHF

cdr3_length: 14
j_call: TRBJ2-1
v_call: TRBV2
clone_size: .
d_call: TRBD1
cdr3_nt: TGTGCCAGCAAGAGTGGCAGGGGGCCTGGTGAGCAGTTCTTC
cdr3_aa: CASKSGRGPGEQFF

cdr3_length: 15
j_call: TRBJ2-1
v_call: TRBV5-1
clone_size: .
d_call: .
cdr3_nt: TGCGCCAGCAGCTTGGGAAGAGGGCCGGGCAATGAGCAGTTCTTC
cdr3_aa: CASSLGRGPGNEQFF